This T cell receptor beta chain was identified in a study of CD8+CD57+ T cells in acquired aplastic anemia. CDR3 and TCR beta VDJ profiling relied on genomic DNA as the template. One entry per CDR3 protein results from TCRdb running MiXCR on the reads. The table includes 300,000 or so distinct CDR3 sequences, around three fifths detected once. V was trimmed by 2 bases and J by 9 bases, leaving 19 bases between them. Looked up from germline, CDR1 is LNHDA and CDR2 is SQIVND (reference sequence). This CDR3 region has 15 residues. Sequenced patients had shown CD8+CD57+ cell expansion by flow cytometry. Sequencing used sorted CD4+, CD8+, or CD8+CD57+ T cells (not recorded which) from PBMCs. The source of this sequence is a human donor with aplastic anemia. The chain joins TRBV19 to TRBJ2-5; D is possibly TRBD1 (6 bases). CDR3 sequence: CASSIWAGAHQPQYF. CDR3 nucleotides: TGTGCCAGTAGTATATGGGCAGGGGCCCATCAGCCCCAGTACTTC.